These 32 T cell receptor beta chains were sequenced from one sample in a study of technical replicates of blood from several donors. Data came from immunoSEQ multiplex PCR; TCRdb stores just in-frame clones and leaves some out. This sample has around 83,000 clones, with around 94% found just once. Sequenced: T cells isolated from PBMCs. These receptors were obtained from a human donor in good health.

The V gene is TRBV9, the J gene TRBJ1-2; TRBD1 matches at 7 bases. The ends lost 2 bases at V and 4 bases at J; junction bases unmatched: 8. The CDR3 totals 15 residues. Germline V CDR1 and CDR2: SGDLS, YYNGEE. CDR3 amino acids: CASSVSGQAFYGYTF. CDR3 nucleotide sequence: TGTGCCAGCAGCGTGTCCGGACAGGCCTTCTATGGCTACACCTTC.

CDR3 loop: CASSFTSLAGGTYEQYF. CDR3 nucleotide sequence: TGTGCCAGCAGCTTCACCTCCCTAGCGGGAGGTACCTACGAGCAGTACTTC. The chain is built from TRBV11-2 and TRBJ2-7; TRBD2 matches at 11 bases. Trimming cost V 3 bases and J 2 bases; bases outside gene matches: 9. Germline values: CDR1 SGHAT, CDR2 FQNNGV. The CDR3 runs to 17 residues. Full variable domain (rest looked up from reference TRBV11-2 and TRBJ2-7): EAGVAQSPRYKIIEKRQSVAFWCNPISGHATLYWYQQILGQGPKLLIQFQNNGVVDDSQLPKDRFSAERLKGVDSTLKIQPAKLEDSAVYLCASSFTSLAGGTYEQYFGPGTRLTVT.

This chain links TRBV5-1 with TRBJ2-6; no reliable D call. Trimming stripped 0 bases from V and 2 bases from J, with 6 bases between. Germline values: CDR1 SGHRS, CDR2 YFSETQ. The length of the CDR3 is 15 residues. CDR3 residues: CASSLGLPGANVLTF. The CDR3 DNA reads TGCGCCAGCAGCTTGGGGCTGCCTGGGGCCAACGTCCTGACTTTC.

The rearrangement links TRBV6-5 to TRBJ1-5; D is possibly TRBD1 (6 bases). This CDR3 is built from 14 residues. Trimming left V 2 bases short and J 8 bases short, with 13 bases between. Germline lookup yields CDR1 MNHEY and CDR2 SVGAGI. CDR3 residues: CASSYRLGGEPQHF. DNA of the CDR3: TGTGCCAGCAGTTACCGCCTTGGGGGCGAGCCCCAGCATTTT.

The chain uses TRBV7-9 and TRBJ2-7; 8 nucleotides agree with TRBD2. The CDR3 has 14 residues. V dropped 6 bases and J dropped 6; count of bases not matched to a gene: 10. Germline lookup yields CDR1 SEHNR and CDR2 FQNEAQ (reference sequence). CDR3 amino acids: CASSFGGAESEQYF. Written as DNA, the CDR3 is TGTGCCAGCAGTTTCGGGGGGGCGGAGAGCGAGCAGTACTTC.

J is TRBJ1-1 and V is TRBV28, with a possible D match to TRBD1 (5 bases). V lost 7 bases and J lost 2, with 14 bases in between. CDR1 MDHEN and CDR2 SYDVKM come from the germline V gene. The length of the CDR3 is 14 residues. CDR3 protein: CASTLLRENTEAFF. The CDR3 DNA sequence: TGTGCCAGCACGTTACTCAGGGAAAACACTGAAGCTTTCTTT.

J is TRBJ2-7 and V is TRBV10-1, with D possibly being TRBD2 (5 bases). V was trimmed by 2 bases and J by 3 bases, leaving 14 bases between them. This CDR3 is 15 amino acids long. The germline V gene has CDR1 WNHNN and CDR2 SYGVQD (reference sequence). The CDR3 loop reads CASSEAGGPNYEQYF. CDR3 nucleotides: TGCGCCAGCAGTGAGGCTGGCGGGCCTAACTACGAGCAGTACTTC.

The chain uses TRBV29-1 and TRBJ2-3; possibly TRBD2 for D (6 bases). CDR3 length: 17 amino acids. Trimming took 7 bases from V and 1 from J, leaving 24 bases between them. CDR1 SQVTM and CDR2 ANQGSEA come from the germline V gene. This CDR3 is CSAELAGDPLGTDTQYF. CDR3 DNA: TGCAGCGCCGAACTAGCAGGAGACCCGCTGGGCACAGATACGCAGTATTTT.

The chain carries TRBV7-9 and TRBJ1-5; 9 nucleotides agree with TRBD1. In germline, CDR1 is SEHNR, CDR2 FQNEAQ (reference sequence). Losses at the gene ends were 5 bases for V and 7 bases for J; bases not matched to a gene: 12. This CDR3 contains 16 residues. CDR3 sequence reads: CASSADRTGVIQPQHF. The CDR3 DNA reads TGTGCCAGCAGCGCAGACCGGACAGGGGTCATCCAGCCCCAGCATTTT.

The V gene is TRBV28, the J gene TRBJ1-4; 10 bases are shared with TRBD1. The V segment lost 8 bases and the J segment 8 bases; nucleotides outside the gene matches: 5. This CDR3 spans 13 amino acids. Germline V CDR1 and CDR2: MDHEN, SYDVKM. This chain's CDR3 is CASRQGAGEKLFF. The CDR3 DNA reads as TGTGCCAGCCGACAGGGGGCTGGGGAAAAACTGTTTTTT. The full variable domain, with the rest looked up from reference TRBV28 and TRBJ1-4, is DVKVTQSSRYLVKRTGEKVFLECVQDMDHENMFWYRQDPGLGLRLIYFSYDVKMKEKGDIPEGYSVSREKKERFSLILESASTNQTSMYLCASRQGAGEKLFFGSGTQLSVL.

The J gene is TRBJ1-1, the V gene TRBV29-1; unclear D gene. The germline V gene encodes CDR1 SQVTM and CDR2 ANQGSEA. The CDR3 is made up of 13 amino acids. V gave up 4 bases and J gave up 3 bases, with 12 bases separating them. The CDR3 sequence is CSVGLGPDTEAFF. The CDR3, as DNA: TGCAGCGTTGGTTTGGGCCCTGACACTGAAGCTTTCTTT.

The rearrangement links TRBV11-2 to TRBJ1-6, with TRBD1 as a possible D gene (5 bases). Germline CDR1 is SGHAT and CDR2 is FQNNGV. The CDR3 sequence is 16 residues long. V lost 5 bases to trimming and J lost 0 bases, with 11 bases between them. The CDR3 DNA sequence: TGTGCCAGCAGCGTCCGCGACAGCTCCTATAATTCACCCCTCCACTTT. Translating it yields CASSVRDSSYNSPLHF.

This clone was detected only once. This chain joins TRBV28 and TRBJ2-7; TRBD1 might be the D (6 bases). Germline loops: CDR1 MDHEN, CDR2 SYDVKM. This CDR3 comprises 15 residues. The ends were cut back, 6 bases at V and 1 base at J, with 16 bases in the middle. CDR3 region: CASRLRGFRSYEQYF. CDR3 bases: TGTGCCAGCAGGTTAAGGGGGTTTCGGTCCTACGAGCAGTACTTC.

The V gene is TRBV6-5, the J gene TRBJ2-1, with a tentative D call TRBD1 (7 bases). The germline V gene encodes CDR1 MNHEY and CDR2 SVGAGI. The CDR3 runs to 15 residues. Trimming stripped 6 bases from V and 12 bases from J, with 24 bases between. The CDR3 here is CASSQGGRGSWGQFF. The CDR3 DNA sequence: TGTGCCAGCAGCCAGGGGGGCCGGGGGTCTTGGGGGCAGTTCTTC.

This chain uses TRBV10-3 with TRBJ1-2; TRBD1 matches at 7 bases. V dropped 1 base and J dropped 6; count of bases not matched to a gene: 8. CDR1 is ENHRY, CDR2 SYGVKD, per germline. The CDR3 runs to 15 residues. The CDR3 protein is CAISEFEGAADGYTF. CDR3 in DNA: TGTGCCATCAGTGAGTTTGAGGGGGCGGCAGATGGCTACACCTTC.

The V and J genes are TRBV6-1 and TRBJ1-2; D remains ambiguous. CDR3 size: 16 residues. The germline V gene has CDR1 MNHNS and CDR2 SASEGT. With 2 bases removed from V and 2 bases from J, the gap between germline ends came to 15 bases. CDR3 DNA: TGTGCCAGCAGTGAATTAGCCGTCGGGGTAAACTATGGCTACACCTTC. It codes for CASSELAVGVNYGYTF.

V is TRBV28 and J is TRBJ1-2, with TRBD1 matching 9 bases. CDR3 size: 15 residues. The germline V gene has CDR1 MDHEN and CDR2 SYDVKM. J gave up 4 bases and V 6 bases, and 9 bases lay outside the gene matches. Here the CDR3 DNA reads TGTGCCAGCAGCACCCCTACAGGGGGCAGCTATGGCTACACCTTC. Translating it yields CASSTPTGGSYGYTF.

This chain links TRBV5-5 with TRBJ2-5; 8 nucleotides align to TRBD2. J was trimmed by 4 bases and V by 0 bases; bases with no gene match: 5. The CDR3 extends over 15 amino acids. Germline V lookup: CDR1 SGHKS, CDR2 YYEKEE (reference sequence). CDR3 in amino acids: CASSLGDLAGETQYF. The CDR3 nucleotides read TGTGCCAGCAGCTTGGGGGATCTAGCGGGAGAGACCCAGTACTTC.

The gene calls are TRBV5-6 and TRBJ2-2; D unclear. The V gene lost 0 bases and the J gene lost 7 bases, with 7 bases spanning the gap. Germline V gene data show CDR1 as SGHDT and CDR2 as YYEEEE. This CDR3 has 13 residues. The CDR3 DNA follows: TGTGCCAGCAGCTTGGCTTACGGCGGGGAGCTGTTTTTT. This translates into CASSLAYGGELFF.

CDR3 sequence reads: CATRRGEYSNQPQHF. CDR3 DNA sequence: TGTGCCACCAGGCGGGGGGAATATAGCAATCAGCCCCAGCATTTT. The chain has TRBV15 and TRBJ1-5; maybe TRBD1 (5 bases). Germline CDR1 is LNHNV and CDR2 is YYDKDF (reference sequence). V lost 6 bases and J lost 0, with 12 bases in between. There are 15 residues in the CDR3.

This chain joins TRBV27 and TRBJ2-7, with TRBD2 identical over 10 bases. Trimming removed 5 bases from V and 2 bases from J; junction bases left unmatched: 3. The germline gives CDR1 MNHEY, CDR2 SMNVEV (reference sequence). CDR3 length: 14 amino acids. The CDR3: CASSTSGMPYEQYF. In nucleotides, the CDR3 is TGTGCCAGCAGTACTAGCGGGATGCCCTACGAGCAGTACTTC.

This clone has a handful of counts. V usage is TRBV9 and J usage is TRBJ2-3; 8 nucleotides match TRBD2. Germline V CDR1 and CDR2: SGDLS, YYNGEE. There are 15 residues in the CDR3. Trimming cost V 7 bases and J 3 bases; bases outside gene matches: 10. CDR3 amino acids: CASGNGGAETDTQYF. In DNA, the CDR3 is TGTGCCAGCGGGAACGGGGGGGCCGAGACAGATACGCAGTATTTT. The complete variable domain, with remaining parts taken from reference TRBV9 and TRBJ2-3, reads DSGVTQTPKHLITATGQRVTLRCSPRSGDLSVYWYQQSLDQGLQFLIQYYNGEERAKGNILERFSAQQFPDLHSELNLSSLELGDSALYFCASGNGGAETDTQYFGPGTRLTVL.

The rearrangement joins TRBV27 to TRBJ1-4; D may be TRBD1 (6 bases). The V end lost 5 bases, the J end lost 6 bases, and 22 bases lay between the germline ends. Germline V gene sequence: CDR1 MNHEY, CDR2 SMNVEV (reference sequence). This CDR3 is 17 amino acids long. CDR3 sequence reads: CASSPRWTDKVDEKLFF. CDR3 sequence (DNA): TGTGCCAGCAGTCCTAGGTGGACAGACAAAGTGGATGAAAAACTGTTTTTT.

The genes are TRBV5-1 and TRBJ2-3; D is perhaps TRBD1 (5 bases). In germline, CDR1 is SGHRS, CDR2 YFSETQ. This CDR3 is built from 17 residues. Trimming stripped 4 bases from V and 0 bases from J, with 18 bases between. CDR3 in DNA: TGCGCCAGCAGCCGACCGACAGTGACTGCTAGCACAGATACGCAGTATTTT. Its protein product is CASSRPTVTASTDTQYF.

The CDR3 is CASSPDRVSTGELFF. The CDR3, as DNA: TGTGCCAGCAGTCCGGACAGGGTCTCGACCGGGGAGCTGTTTTTT. V is TRBV6-4 and J is TRBJ2-2; 8 bases align to TRBD1. Germline values: CDR1 MRHNA, CDR2 SNTAGT. This CDR3 region has 15 residues. V lost 5 bases, J lost 5 bases, and 7 bases stayed unmatched.

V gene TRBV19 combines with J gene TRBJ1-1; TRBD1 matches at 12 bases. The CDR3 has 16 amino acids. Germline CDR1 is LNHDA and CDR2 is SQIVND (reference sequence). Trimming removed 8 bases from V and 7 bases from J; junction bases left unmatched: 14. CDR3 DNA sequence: TGTGCCAGTCTACCCATACCGGGACAGGGGGCAGGTGAAGCTTTCTTT. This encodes CASLPIPGQGAGEAFF.

The CDR3 sequence is CSAWRIGSIGDTQYF. Written as DNA, the CDR3 is TGCAGTGCTTGGAGAATCGGGAGTATCGGGGATACGCAGTATTTT. The chain recombines TRBV29-1 with TRBJ2-3; weak D call: TRBD2 (6 bases). This CDR3 is built from 15 residues. In germline, CDR1 is SQVTM, CDR2 ANQGSEA.

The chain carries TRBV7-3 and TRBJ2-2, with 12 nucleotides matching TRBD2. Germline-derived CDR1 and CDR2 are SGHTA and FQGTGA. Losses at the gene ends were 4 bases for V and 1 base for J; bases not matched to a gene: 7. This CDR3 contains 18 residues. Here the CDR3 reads CASSSRGLAGMNTGELFF. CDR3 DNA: TGTGCCAGCAGCTCTAGGGGACTAGCGGGCATGAACACCGGGGAGCTGTTTTTT.

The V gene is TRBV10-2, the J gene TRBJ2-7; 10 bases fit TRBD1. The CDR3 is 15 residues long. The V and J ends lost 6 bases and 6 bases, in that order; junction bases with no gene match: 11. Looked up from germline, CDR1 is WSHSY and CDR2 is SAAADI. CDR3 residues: CASRVTGGEKGEQYF. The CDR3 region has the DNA TGCGCCAGCAGAGTGACAGGGGGCGAAAAGGGCGAGCAGTACTTC.

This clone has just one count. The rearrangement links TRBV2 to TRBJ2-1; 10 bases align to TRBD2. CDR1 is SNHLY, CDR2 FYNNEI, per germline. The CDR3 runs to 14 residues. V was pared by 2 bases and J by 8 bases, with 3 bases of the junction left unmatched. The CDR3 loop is CASSEIAGGYEQFF. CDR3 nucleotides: TGTGCCAGCAGTGAAATAGCGGGAGGCTATGAGCAGTTCTTC.

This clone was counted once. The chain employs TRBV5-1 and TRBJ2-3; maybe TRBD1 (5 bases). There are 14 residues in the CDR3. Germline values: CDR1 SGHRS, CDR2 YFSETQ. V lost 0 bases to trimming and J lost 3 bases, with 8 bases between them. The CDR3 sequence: CASSLAPGTDTQYF. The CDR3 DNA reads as TGCGCCAGCAGCTTGGCCCCAGGGACAGATACGCAGTATTTT.

The CDR3 sequence is CASSLAGNYGYTF. Here the CDR3 DNA reads TGTGCCAGCAGTTTGGCGGGGAACTATGGCTACACCTTC. V and J are TRBV28 and TRBJ1-2; D gene uncertain. The CDR3 consists of 13 residues. V was cut by 3 bases and J by 2 bases, with 7 bases left in between. Germline-derived CDR1 and CDR2 are MDHEN and SYDVKM.